This TCR beta chain is from a study of breast tumors, draining lymph nodes, adjacent tissues. Findings and caveats of the study: Tumors had less TCR diversity than lymph nodes, more than nontumor tissue. Luminal-like breast cancer showed significantly higher tumor–nontumor repertoire similarity than basal-like. Data fit most tumor T cells coming from lymph node, expanding in tumor. The lymph node origin of tumor T cells was framed as consistent with a hypothesis, not demonstrated.

TCRdb re-called the multiplex PCR reads through MiXCR, storing one row per CDR3 protein. The repertoire holds fewer than 300,000 distinct CDR3 sequences, with approximately 29% as singletons. Samples came from axillary lymph nodes draining the breast cancer. This clonotype was counted many times. The antigen is undetermined. The specimen was axillary lymph node tissue. The clonotype comes from a female donor with breast cancer. Some clones in this sample may be carry-over from other donors' samples.

The CDR3 region is CASSSAKSVTGELFF. DNA for the CDR3: TGTGCCAGTAGTTCCGCGAAAAGTGTCACCGGGGAGCTGTTTTTT. The chain combines TRBV19 with TRBJ2-2; the D is unclear. CDR1 and CDR2 (germline): LNHDA, SQIVND (reference sequence). This CDR3 comprises 15 residues. With 5 bases removed from V and 4 bases from J, the gap between germline ends came to 14 bases. Looking up the rest from reference TRBV19 and TRBJ2-2 gives the full variable domain: DGGITQSPKYLFRKEGQNVTLSCEQNLNHDAMYWYRQDPGQGLRLIYYSQIVNDFQKGDIAEGYSVSREKKESFPLTVTSAQKNPTAFYLCASSSAKSVTGELFFGEGSRLTVL.